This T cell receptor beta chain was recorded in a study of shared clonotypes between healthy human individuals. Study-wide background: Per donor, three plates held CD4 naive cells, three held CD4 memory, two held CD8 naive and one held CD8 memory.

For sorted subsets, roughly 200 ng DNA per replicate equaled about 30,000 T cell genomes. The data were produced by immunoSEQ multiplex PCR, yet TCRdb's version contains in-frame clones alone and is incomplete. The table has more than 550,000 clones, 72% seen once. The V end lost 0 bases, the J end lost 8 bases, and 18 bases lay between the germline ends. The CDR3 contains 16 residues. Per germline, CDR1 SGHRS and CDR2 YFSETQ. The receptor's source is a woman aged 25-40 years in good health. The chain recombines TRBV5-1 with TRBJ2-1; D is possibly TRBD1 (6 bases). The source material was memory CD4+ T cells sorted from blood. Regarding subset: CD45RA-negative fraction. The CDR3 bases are TGCGCCAGCAGCTTGGCCGCCGGGACAAATGTCCATGAGCAGTTCTTC. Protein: CASSLAAGTNVHEQFF. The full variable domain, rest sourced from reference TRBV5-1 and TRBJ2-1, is KAGVTQTPRYLIKTRGQQVTLSCSPISGHRSVSWYQQTPGQGLQFLFEYFSETQRNKGNFPGRFSGRQFSNSRSEMNVSTLELGDSALYLCASSLAAGTNVHEQFFGPGTRLTVL.